This TCR beta chain originates from a study of blood T cell repertoires in COVID-19. Measured with immunoSEQ multiplex PCR; TCRdb has only the in-frame clones, and not every one. The sample yields around 140,000 clones, approximately 87% seen once. The sample was peripheral blood. The source of this sequence is a man between 45 and 60 years old who had recovered from COVID-19.

CDR3 in amino acids: CASSPKESIGNTIYF. The CDR3 DNA is TGTGCCAGCTCACCAAAGGAGAGCATCGGAAACACCATATATTTT. The chain joins TRBV18 to TRBJ1-3; D unclear. Germline V lookup: CDR1 KGHSH, CDR2 LQKENI. V lost 2 bases and J 4 bases, leaving 12 bases between the germline ends. This CDR3 contains 15 residues.